One sample yielded the 22 T cell receptor beta chains listed below, sequenced in a study of CD8+ T cells in alopecia areata (dated by TCRdb to 2016 to 2019). The time point tag for this specimen amounts to: around 24 weeks on oral tofacitinib. The sample's treatment or condition label, decoded: oral pan-JAK inhibitor, 5-10 mg twice daily. The method was the immunoSEQ multiplex PCR assay. To provide template for TCR sequencing, every sample had RNA extracted and reverse transcribed into cDNA. Held by TCRdb, this immuneACCESS table contains in-frame sequences only and omits some clones. Under half of the omission traces to an unresolved V gene where checked; the cause of the rest is unknown. The sample data list about 90,000 clones, and 44% of these were observed just once. The ten largest clonotypes hold roughly 18% of the sample. The input for sequencing was CD8+ T cells sorted from blood, taken at week 24, from a patient treated with tofacitinib. The receptors shown here come from a human donor with alopecia areata.

This rearrangement joins TRBV7-9 to TRBJ1-2; tentative D call: TRBD1 (6 bases). Germline CDR1 and CDR2: SEHNR and FQNEAQ (reference sequence). The CDR3 runs to 14 residues. The V end lost 1 base, the J end lost 6 bases, and 12 bases lay between the germline ends. CDR3 sequence (DNA): TGTGCCAGCAGCTTAGGGGGGGCGTTCGATGGCTACACCTTC. This sequence encodes CASSLGGAFDGYTF.

CDR3 DNA: TGTGCCAGCAGTGGGGTAGCGGATAACTACGAGCAGTACTTC. This encodes CASSGVADNYEQYF. The chain is built from TRBV27 and TRBJ2-7, with D maybe TRBD2 (6 bases). CDR3 length: 14 residues. V lost 5 bases and J 3 bases, leaving 14 bases between the germline ends. Germline V gene lookup returns CDR1 MNHEY and CDR2 SMNVEV (reference sequence).

The chain couples TRBV4-2 to TRBJ2-1, with TRBD2 matching 12 bases. J gave up 9 bases and V 6 bases, and 9 bases lay outside the gene matches. The CDR3 sequence is 15 residues long. CDR1 is LGHNA and CDR2 is YNFKEQ in the germline V gene. The CDR3 coding sequence is TGTGCCAGCAGTGAACTAGCGGGAGGAGGTTCTGAGCAGTTCTTC. This codes for CASSELAGGGSEQFF.

Notes on this clone: One junction end disagrees with the germline gene, perhaps due to a read error. The J gene is TRBJ2-7, the V gene TRBV6-1; no clear D. Germline V gives CDR1 MNHNS, CDR2 SASEGT. The CDR3 consists of 13 residues. CDR3 DNA: TGTGCCAGCAGTCCCTGGTTCTCCGACGAGCAGTACTTC. Its translation: CASSPWFSDEQYF.

This clone came up many times. The chain is built from TRBV13 and TRBJ2-7; no definite D call. The CDR3 has 16 amino acids. V was pared by 4 bases and J by 1 base, with 17 bases between. Germline loops: CDR1 PRHDT, CDR2 FYEKMQ (reference sequence). The CDR3, as DNA: TGTGCCAGCAGCTCCATGAGAGAGGTGGGGTCCTACGAGCAGTACTTC. Encoded protein: CASSSMREVGSYEQYF.

This clone was seen more than once but under ten times. Written as DNA, the CDR3 is TGTGCCAGCAGCTTACGGACAGGGGGCGGGCAGCCCCAGCATTTT. Translating it yields CASSLRTGGGQPQHF. The V and J genes are TRBV7-8 and TRBJ1-5, with 11 positions matching TRBD1. There are 15 residues in the CDR3. Germline values: CDR1 SGHVS, CDR2 FQNEAQ. Trimming cost V 2 bases and J 7 bases; bases outside gene matches: 4.

The rearrangement uses TRBV6-1 and TRBJ2-7, with 8 bases identical to TRBD2. The CDR3 totals 14 residues. The ends lost 3 bases at V and 2 bases at J; junction bases unmatched: 3. Germline V gives CDR1 MNHNS, CDR2 SASEGT. CDR3 DNA sequence: TGTGCCAGCAGTGAGACTAGCGAAACCTACGAGCAGTACTTC. This sequence encodes CASSETSETYEQYF.

The chain joins TRBV4-1 to TRBJ1-4; 8 bases agree with TRBD1. The junction had 13 bases not matched to a gene; V was cut back by 2 bases and J by 8 bases. This CDR3 comprises 17 residues. Germline CDR1 is MGHRA and CDR2 is YSYEKL. The CDR3 loop is CASSQHPTGTGGEKLFF. The CDR3 nucleotides are TGCGCCAGCAGCCAACACCCAACCGGGACAGGTGGCGAAAAACTGTTTTTT.

V usage is TRBV15 and J usage is TRBJ2-1; D possibly corresponds to TRBD2 (6 bases). The germline V and J ends were trimmed by 9 bases and 2 bases, with 11 bases remaining between them. The length of the CDR3 is 13 residues. Germline CDR1 is LNHNV and CDR2 is YYDKDF (reference sequence). The CDR3 loop is CATWGLPYNEQFF. CDR3 nucleotides: TGTGCCACATGGGGACTTCCCTACAATGAGCAGTTCTTC.

This clone was counted only a few times. The chain couples TRBV4-1 to TRBJ2-7; 9 bases match TRBD2. The germline V gene has CDR1 MGHRA and CDR2 YSYEKL. The V gene end was trimmed by 1 base and the J gene end by 3 bases; junction bases not matched to a gene: 4. CDR3 length: 15 amino acids. The CDR3 sequence: CASSQVAGDDYEQYF. CDR3 nucleotide sequence: TGCGCCAGCAGCCAAGTAGCGGGAGATGACTACGAGCAGTACTTC.

CDR3 loop: CAWSVDRGNTIYF. For the CDR3, the DNA is TGTGCCTGGAGTGTTGACCGTGGAAACACCATATATTTT. This rearrangement joins TRBV30 to TRBJ1-3, with D uncertain. The CDR3 length is 13 residues. From germline, CDR1 is GTSNPN and CDR2 SVGIG (reference sequence). V lost 0 bases and J lost 3, with 6 bases in between.

Relative to its sample, this clone is medium-sized (0.01 to 0.1%). The chain uses TRBV18 and TRBJ2-1; D not certain. Trimming removed 0 bases at V and 5 bases at J, with 2 bases between. The CDR3 spans 12 residues. Germline-derived CDR1 and CDR2 are KGHSH and LQKENI. This chain's CDR3 is CASSPPDNEQFF. DNA for the CDR3: TGTGCCAGCTCACCACCAGACAATGAGCAGTTCTTC.

V gene TRBV14 combines with J gene TRBJ2-4, with D perhaps matching TRBD1 or TRBD2 (5 bases each). This CDR3 is built from 14 residues. The V end lost 4 bases, the J end lost 8 bases, and 15 bases lay between the germline ends. CDR1 is SGHDN, CDR2 FVKESK, per germline. DNA of the CDR3: TGTGCCAGCAGCCTAGGTTGGGGGAGCGACATTCAGTACTTC. This translates into CASSLGWGSDIQYF.

This clone was detected a few times. V is TRBV7-9 and J is TRBJ2-3; 10 nucleotides line up with TRBD2. CDR3 length: 16 amino acids. Germline CDR1 reads SEHNR; CDR2 reads FQNEAQ (reference sequence). J gave up 3 bases and V 4 bases, and 7 bases lay outside the gene matches. DNA of the CDR3: TGTGCCAGCAGCTGGTCTGCTAGCGGGAGTACAGATACGCAGTATTTT. Protein product: CASSWSASGSTDTQYF.

The chain employs TRBV4-1 and TRBJ2-7; D uncertain. Germline CDR1 and CDR2: MGHRA and YSYEKL. This CDR3 is built from 13 residues. Trimming removed 2 bases from V and 5 bases from J, with 10 bases in between. The DNA for the CDR3 is TGCGCCAGCAGCCAAATCCCTACGGACGAGCAGTACTTC. This translates into CASSQIPTDEQYF.

This clone was picked up many times. This chain uses TRBV6-1 with TRBJ2-1; possible D gene TRBD2, 5 bases. This CDR3 is built from 14 residues. V gave up 6 bases and J gave up 9 bases, with 18 bases separating them. In germline, CDR1 is MNHNS, CDR2 SASEGT. The CDR3 is CASSYTEGWSEQFF. The CDR3 nucleotides read TGTGCCAGCAGCTACACTGAGGGCTGGAGTGAGCAGTTCTTC.

A few counts support this clone. V is TRBV2 and J is TRBJ2-1, with 9 nucleotides matching TRBD1. CDR1 and CDR2 from the germline V gene are SNHLY and FYNNEI. The CDR3 runs to 12 residues. Losses at the gene ends were 6 bases for V and 7 bases for J; bases not matched to a gene: 1. The CDR3 bases are TGTGCCAGCAGAGGACAGGGGAATGAGCAGTTCTTC. Translated, it gives CASRGQGNEQFF.

The J gene is TRBJ2-7, the V gene TRBV4-2; 10 bases map to TRBD2. Germline V CDR1 and CDR2: LGHNA, YNFKEQ. This CDR3 has 17 residues. V lost 4 bases, J lost 0 bases, and 9 bases stayed unmatched. Here the CDR3 DNA reads TGTGCCAGCAGCCCCCTCGTAGCGGGGGGAAGCTCCTACGAGCAGTACTTC. It encodes CASSPLVAGGSSYEQYF.

The J gene is TRBJ1-1, the V gene TRBV19; TRBD1 is a possible D gene (5 bases). Germline V CDR1 and CDR2: LNHDA, SQIVND (reference sequence). The CDR3 has 14 residues. Trimming removed 8 bases at V and 4 bases at J, with 17 bases between. The DNA for the CDR3 is TGTGCCAGTCAATTCGGTGGGGGGAGCACTGAAGCTTTCTTT. Translated: CASQFGGGSTEAFF. Using reference TRBV19 and TRBJ1-1 for the parts outside the CDR3, the full variable domain is DGGITQSPKYLFRKEGQNVTLSCEQNLNHDAMYWYRQDPGQGLRLIYYSQIVNDFQKGDIAEGYSVSREKKESFPLTVTSAQKNPTAFYLCASQFGGGSTEAFFGQGTRLTVV.

A few counts support this clone. The V call is TRBV7-6, the J call TRBJ2-3, with D maybe TRBD1 (5 bases). There are 14 residues in the CDR3. Germline CDR1 is SGHVS and CDR2 is FNYEAQ. V shed 10 bases and J shed 2 bases, with 16 bases lying between them. The CDR3 spells CATRVQGNTDTQYF. The CDR3 nucleotides read TGTGCCACCCGAGTGCAGGGTAACACAGATACGCAGTATTTT.

This clone was detected only a few times. The V gene is TRBV11-2, the J gene TRBJ1-1, with TRBD1 matching over 7 bases. This CDR3 region has 14 residues. The V and J ends lost 2 bases and 1 base, in that order; junction bases with no gene match: 1. CDR1 is SGHAT, CDR2 FQNNGV, per germline. In DNA form, the CDR3 reads TGTGCCAGCAGCTTATACAGGGGGAACACTGAAGCTTTCTTT. Protein: CASSLYRGNTEAFF.

The gene calls are TRBV9 and TRBJ2-7; D gene ambiguous. The CDR3 has 13 residues. From germline, CDR1 is SGDLS and CDR2 YYNGEE. Trimming shortened V by 6 bases and J by 5 bases, and 15 bases separated the two germline ends. The CDR3 here is CASNGPATHEQYF. The CDR3 DNA follows: TGTGCCAGCAATGGGCCGGCAACCCACGAGCAGTACTTC. Full variable domain (rest looked up from reference TRBV9 and TRBJ2-7): DSGVTQTPKHLITATGQRVTLRCSPRSGDLSVYWYQQSLDQGLQFLIQYYNGEERAKGNILERFSAQQFPDLHSELNLSSLELGDSALYFCASNGPATHEQYFGPGTRLTVT.